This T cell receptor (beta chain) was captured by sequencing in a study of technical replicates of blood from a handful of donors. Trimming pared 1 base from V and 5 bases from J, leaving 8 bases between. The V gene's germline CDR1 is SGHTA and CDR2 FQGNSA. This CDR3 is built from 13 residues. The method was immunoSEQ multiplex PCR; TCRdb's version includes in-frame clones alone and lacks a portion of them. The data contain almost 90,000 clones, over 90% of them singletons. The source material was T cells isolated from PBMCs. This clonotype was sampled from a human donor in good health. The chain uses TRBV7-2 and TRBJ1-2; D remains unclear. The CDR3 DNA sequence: TGTGCCAGCAGCTTAGACCACCAGTATGGCTACACCTTC. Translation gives CASSLDHQYGYTF. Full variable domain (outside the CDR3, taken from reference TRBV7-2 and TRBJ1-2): GAGVSQSPSNKVTEKGKDVELRCDPISGHTALYWYRQSLGQGLEFLIYFQGNSAPDKSGLPSDRFSAERTGGSVSTLTIQRTQQEDSAVYLCASSLDHQYGYTFGSGTRLTVV.